One and the same sample provided the 20 T cell receptor beta chains below, sequenced in a study of control samples from healthy donors and cancer patients. Produced via immunoSEQ multiplex PCR; TCRdb's table is partial and in-frame only. The sample holds approximately 70,000 clones, over 80% seen once. Sequencing was done on a sample of blood. The receptors were sampled from a man aged 55 to 70 in good health.

This chain connects TRBV4-3 to TRBJ2-7; TRBD2 matches 14 bases. Unmatched junction bases numbered 1, after V lost 3 bases and J lost 3 bases. CDR1 and CDR2 (germline): LGHNA, YSLEER. The CDR3 loop spans 15 amino acids. The CDR3 is CASSHGLAGGYEQYF. For the CDR3, the DNA is TGCGCCAGCAGCCACGGACTAGCGGGAGGCTACGAGCAGTACTTC.

Worth noting for this clone: At one boundary the junction diverges from the germline segment, which might be a read error. The chain combines TRBV5-4 with TRBJ2-5, with 9 positions matching TRBD2. Germline assignment: CDR1 SGHNT and CDR2 YYREEE (reference sequence). The CDR3 contains 18 residues. The chain's CDR3 is CAGSLPGLAGVAGETQYF. Here the CDR3 DNA reads TGTGCCGGCAGCTTACCGGGACTAGCCGGAGTGGCGGGAGAGACCCAGTACTTC. Full variable domain (outside the CDR3, taken from reference TRBV5-4 and TRBJ2-5): ETGVTQSPTHLIKTRGQQVTLRCSSQSGHNTVSWYQQALGQGPQFIFQYYREEENGRGNFPPRFSGLQFPNYSSELNVNALELDDSALYLCAGSLPGLAGVAGETQYFGPGTRLLVL.

The genes are TRBV5-1 and TRBJ2-2, with 11 bases that match TRBD2. Germline values: CDR1 SGHRS, CDR2 YFSETQ. The CDR3 sequence is 17 residues long. V lost 4 bases to trimming and J lost 2 bases; unmatched junction nucleotides: 7. CDR3 sequence: CASSVGLADINTGELFF. The CDR3 DNA reads as TGCGCCAGCAGCGTGGGACTAGCGGACATTAACACCGGGGAGCTGTTTTTT.

The chain joins TRBV4-2 to TRBJ2-2; the match to TRBD2 covers 12 bases. The CDR3 covers 17 residues. Germline values: CDR1 LGHNA, CDR2 YNFKEQ. The V and J ends lost 1 base and 7 bases, in that order; junction bases with no gene match: 7. The CDR3 here is CASSQGELAGGHGELFF. DNA of the CDR3: TGTGCCAGCAGCCAAGGGGAACTAGCGGGAGGACACGGGGAGCTGTTTTTT.

The V call is TRBV27, the J call TRBJ2-3; a weak D match, TRBD2 (6 bases). The V and J ends lost 4 bases and 0 bases respectively, with 11 bases between them. Germline V CDR1 and CDR2: MNHEY, SMNVEV (reference sequence). CDR3 size: 15 residues. The DNA of the CDR3 is TGTGCCAGCAGTTCGTTCGGGGGTAGCACAGATACGCAGTATTTT. It specifies CASSSFGGSTDTQYF.

The chain uses TRBV5-1 and TRBJ1-5, with D unresolved. Germline V gene data show CDR1 as SGHRS and CDR2 as YFSETQ. With 0 bases removed from V and 5 bases from J, the gap between germline ends came to 12 bases. The CDR3 is made up of 15 amino acids. CDR3: CASSLEGFLYQPQHF. CDR3 bases: TGCGCCAGCAGCTTGGAAGGGTTTTTATATCAGCCCCAGCATTTT.

This clone was recorded only once. This chain connects TRBV5-6 to TRBJ2-7; D is ambiguous. V lost 0 bases and J 6 bases, leaving 7 bases between the germline ends. The CDR3 has 12 residues. Germline V gives CDR1 SGHDT, CDR2 YYEEEE. CDR3 bases: TGTGCCAGCAGCTTGGATGGGGTCGAGCAGTACTTC. Translating it yields CASSLDGVEQYF.

The chain recombines TRBV10-3 with TRBJ1-1, with D perhaps TRBD1 (6 bases). The germline CDR1 and CDR2 sequences are ENHRY and SYGVKD. The CDR3 is made up of 15 amino acids. Trimming left V 2 bases short and J 1 base short, with 11 bases between. The CDR3 DNA is TGTGCCATCAGTGAGCCGGGGGGGCAGAACACTGAAGCTTTCTTT. Amino acid sequence: CAISEPGGQNTEAFF.

The rearrangement uses TRBV7-2 and TRBJ1-2, with 8 nucleotides matching TRBD1. V lost 0 bases to trimming and J lost 8 bases; unmatched junction nucleotides: 2. Germline CDR1 is SGHTA and CDR2 is FQGNSA. The CDR3 contains 13 residues. The CDR3 loop is CASSLATGDGYTF. The CDR3 DNA reads as TGTGCCAGCAGCTTAGCGACAGGGGACGGCTACACCTTC.

In the case of this clone: At one end, the junction sequence differs from germline, possibly due to a read error. The CDR3 loop reads CASSYSSRIESF. In nucleotides, the CDR3 is TGTGCCAGCAGTTACTCGAGTCGGATCGAGAGTTTC. V usage is TRBV6-2 or TRBV6-3 and J usage is TRBJ2-7; D is uncertain. Germline CDR1 is MNHEY and CDR2 is SVGEGT. The CDR3 length is 12 residues.

The V and J genes are TRBV12-3 or TRBV12-4 and TRBJ2-2; D uncertain. The CDR3 sequence is 13 residues long. Trimming stripped 6 bases from V and 1 base from J, with 6 bases between. The CDR3 sequence is CASSPQNTGELFF. The CDR3 region has the DNA TGTGCCAGCAGCCCCCAGAACACCGGGGAGCTGTTTTTT.

The chain carries TRBV5-1 and TRBJ1-6, with D uncertain. CDR1 SGHRS and CDR2 YFSETQ come from the germline V gene. The CDR3 totals 16 residues. V was pared by 0 bases and J by 0 bases, with 7 bases between. The CDR3 here is CASSLGESSYNSPLHF. The CDR3 DNA follows: TGCGCCAGCAGCTTGGGAGAGAGCTCCTATAATTCACCCCTCCACTTT.

This clone appeared once. The J gene is TRBJ2-3, the V gene TRBV10-1, with 7 bases aligning to TRBD2. From germline, CDR1 is WNHNN and CDR2 SYGVQD (reference sequence). The CDR3 runs 15 residues. V shed 3 bases, J shed 5 bases, and the junction held 8 bases outside the gene matches. CDR3 nucleotide sequence: TGCGCCAGCAGTGACTCTAGCGGAAACTTAGATACGCAGTATTTT. Translation: CASSDSSGNLDTQYF.

The V gene is TRBV4-2, the J gene TRBJ2-5; the D gene is possibly TRBD2 (5 bases). The ends were cut back, 2 bases at V and 2 bases at J, with 9 bases in the middle. CDR1 LGHNA and CDR2 YNFKEQ come from the germline V gene. CDR3 length equals 14 residues. The CDR3 loop reads CASSQPDLQETQYF. The DNA for the CDR3 is TGTGCCAGCAGCCAACCGGACTTACAAGAGACCCAGTACTTC.

The V call is TRBV30, the J call TRBJ2-7; 8 bases are a match to TRBD1. The length of the CDR3 is 12 residues. CDR1 is GTSNPN and CDR2 is SVGIG in the germline V gene (reference sequence). Trimming cost V 5 bases and J 7 bases; bases outside gene matches: 7. For the CDR3, the DNA is TGTGCCTGGGGCAGGGGGCTGAGTGAGCAGTACTTC. Translation gives CAWGRGLSEQYF.

The V gene is TRBV6-6, the J gene TRBJ1-1; 7 bases fit TRBD1. This CDR3 spans 12 amino acids. Trimming took 3 bases from V and 7 from J; bases not matched to a gene: 2. Germline V gives CDR1 MNHNY, CDR2 SVGAGI (reference sequence). The CDR3 reads CASSYRTGEAFF. The DNA for the CDR3 is TGTGCCAGCAGTTATCGGACAGGTGAAGCTTTCTTT.

This chain connects TRBV19 to TRBJ2-7; 9 nucleotides line up with TRBD2. From germline, CDR1 is LNHDA and CDR2 SQIVND (reference sequence). V was clipped by 4 bases and J by 5 bases; unmatched bases: 3. The length of the CDR3 is 13 residues. CDR3 nucleotide sequence: TGTGCCAGTAGTACACGACTAGCGGACGAGCAGTACTTC. Translation gives CASSTRLADEQYF.

The V and J genes are TRBV7-6 and TRBJ2-1; the match to TRBD2 covers 12 bases. The germline gives CDR1 SGHVS, CDR2 FNYEAQ. V dropped 0 bases and J dropped 7; count of bases not matched to a gene: 10. The CDR3 covers 18 residues. The CDR3 is CASSLAGDLAGGRNEQFF. The CDR3 DNA reads as TGTGCCAGCAGCTTAGCTGGGGATCTAGCGGGAGGGAGGAATGAGCAGTTCTTC.

Of note for this clone: A read error may produce the germline difference seen at one junction end. The gene calls are TRBV2 and TRBJ2-1, with 9 bases aligning to TRBD2. This CDR3 has 14 amino acids. Germline assignment: CDR1 SNHLY and CDR2 FYNNEI. The CDR3 bases are TGTGCCAGCAGGGCCGGGACTAGCCAGGGGTTAGAACTCTTC. This codes for CASRAGTSQGLELF.

The chain couples TRBV6-6 to TRBJ1-5, with 7 bases aligning to TRBD1. This CDR3 region has 13 residues. With 5 bases clipped from V and 6 bases from J, the junction kept 4 bases outside the gene matches. CDR1 MNHNY and CDR2 SVGAGI come from the germline V gene (reference sequence). The CDR3 is CASSPGTAQPQHF. In DNA, the CDR3 is TGTGCCAGCAGTCCTGGGACAGCTCAGCCCCAGCATTTT.